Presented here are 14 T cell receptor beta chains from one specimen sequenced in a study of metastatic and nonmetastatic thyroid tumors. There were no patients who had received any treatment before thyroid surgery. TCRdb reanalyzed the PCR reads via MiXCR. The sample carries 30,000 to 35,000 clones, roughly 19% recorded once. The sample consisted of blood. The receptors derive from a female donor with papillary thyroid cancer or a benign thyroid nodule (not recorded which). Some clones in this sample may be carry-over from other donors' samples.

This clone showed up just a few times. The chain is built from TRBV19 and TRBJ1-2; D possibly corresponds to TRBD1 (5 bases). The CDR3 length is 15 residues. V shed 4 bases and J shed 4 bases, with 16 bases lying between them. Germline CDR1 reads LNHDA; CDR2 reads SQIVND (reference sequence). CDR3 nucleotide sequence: TGTGCCAGTAGTACGGACATCTATGGGGTCTATGGCTACACCTTC. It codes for CASSTDIYGVYGYTF.

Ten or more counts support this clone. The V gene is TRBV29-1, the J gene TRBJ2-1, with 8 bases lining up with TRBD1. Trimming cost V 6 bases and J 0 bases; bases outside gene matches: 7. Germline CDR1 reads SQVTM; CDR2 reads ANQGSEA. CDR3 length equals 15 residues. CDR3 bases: TGCAGCGTACGACAGGGGTTCAGCTCCTACAATGAGCAGTTCTTC. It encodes CSVRQGFSSYNEQFF.

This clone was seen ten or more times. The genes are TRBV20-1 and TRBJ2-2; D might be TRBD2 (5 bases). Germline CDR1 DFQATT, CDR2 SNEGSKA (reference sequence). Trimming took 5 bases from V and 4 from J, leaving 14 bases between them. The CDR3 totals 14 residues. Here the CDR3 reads CSASQDGGTGELFF. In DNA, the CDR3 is TGCAGTGCTTCCCAGGACGGAGGCACCGGGGAGCTGTTTTTT.

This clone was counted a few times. Here the CDR3 reads CASRGSGNSYEQYF. In DNA form, the CDR3 reads TGTGCCAGCAGGGGAAGCGGGAACTCCTACGAGCAGTACTTC. The rearrangement links TRBV6-1 to TRBJ2-7, with 7 bases fitting TRBD2. The CDR3 consists of 14 residues. Per the germline V gene, CDR1 is MNHNS and CDR2 is SASEGT. The J segment lost 0 bases and the V segment lost 6 bases, leaving 5 bases of the junction unmatched.

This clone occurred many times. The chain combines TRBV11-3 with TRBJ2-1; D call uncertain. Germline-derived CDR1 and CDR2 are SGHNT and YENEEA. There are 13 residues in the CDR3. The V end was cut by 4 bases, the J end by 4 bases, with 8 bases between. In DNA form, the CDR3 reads TGTGCCAGCAGCTCCGCCGGGTACAATGAGCAGTTCTTC. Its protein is CASSSAGYNEQFF.

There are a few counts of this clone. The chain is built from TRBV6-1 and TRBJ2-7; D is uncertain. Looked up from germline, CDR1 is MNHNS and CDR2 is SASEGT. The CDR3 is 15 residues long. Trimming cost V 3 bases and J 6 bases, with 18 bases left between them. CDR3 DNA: TGTGCCAGCAGTGAGGCGGACGATTCTCCGGGCGAGCAGTACTTC. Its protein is CASSEADDSPGEQYF.

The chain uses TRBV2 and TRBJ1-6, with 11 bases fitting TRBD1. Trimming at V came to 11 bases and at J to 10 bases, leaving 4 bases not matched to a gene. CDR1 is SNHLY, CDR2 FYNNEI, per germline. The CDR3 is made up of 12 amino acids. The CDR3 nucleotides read TGTGCCGGACAGGGGGCTGGCTCACCCCTCCACTTT. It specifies CAGQGAGSPLHF.

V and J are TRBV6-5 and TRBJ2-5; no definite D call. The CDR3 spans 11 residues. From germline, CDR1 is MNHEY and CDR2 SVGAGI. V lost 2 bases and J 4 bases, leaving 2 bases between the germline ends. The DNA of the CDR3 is TGTGCCAGCAGTTACGGAGAGACCCAGTACTTC. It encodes CASSYGETQYF.

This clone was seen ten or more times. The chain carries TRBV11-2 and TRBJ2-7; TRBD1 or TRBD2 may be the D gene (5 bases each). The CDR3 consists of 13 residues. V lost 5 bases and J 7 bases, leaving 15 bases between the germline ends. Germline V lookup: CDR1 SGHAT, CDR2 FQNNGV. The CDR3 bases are TGTGCCAGCAGCCAAGGCTCGGGGCTTGAGCAGTACTTC. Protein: CASSQGSGLEQYF. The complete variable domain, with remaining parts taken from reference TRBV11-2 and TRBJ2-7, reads EAGVAQSPRYKIIEKRQSVAFWCNPISGHATLYWYQQILGQGPKLLIQFQNNGVVDDSQLPKDRFSAERLKGVDSTLKIQPAKLEDSAVYLCASSQGSGLEQYFGPGTRLTVT.

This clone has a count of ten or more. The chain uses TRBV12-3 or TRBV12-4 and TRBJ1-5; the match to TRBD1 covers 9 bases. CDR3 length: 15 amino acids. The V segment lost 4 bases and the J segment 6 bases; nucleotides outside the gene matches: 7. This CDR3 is CASSSEQGAVQPQHF. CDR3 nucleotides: TGTGCCAGCAGTTCCGAACAGGGGGCAGTTCAGCCCCAGCATTTT.

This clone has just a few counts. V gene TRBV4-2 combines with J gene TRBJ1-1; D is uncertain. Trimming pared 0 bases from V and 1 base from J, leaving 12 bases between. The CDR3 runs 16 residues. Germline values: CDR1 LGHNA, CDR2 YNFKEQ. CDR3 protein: CASSQDLGTQNTEAFF. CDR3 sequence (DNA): TGTGCCAGCAGCCAAGATTTGGGCACACAGAACACTGAAGCTTTCTTT.

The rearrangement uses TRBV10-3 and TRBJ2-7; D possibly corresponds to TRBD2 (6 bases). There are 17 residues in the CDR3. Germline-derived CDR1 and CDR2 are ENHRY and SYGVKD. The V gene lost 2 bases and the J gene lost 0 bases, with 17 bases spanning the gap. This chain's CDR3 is CAISEGLASGISYEQYF. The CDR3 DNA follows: TGTGCCATCAGTGAGGGTCTAGCGTCGGGGATCTCCTACGAGCAGTACTTC.

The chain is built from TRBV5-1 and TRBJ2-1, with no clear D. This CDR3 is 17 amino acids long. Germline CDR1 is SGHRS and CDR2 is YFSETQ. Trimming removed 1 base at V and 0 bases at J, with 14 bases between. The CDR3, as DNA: TGCGCCAGCAGCTTGATTCCTTGGACGAGCTCCTACAATGAGCAGTTCTTC. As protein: CASSLIPWTSSYNEQFF.

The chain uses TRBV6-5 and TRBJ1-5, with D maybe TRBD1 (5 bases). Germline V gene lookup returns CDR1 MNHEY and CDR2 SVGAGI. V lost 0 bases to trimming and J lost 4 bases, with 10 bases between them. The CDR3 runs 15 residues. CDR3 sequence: CASSYSFQGNQPQHF. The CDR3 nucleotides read TGTGCCAGCAGTTACTCGTTCCAGGGTAATCAGCCCCAGCATTTT.